This T cell receptor (beta chain) comes out of a study of T cells in Graves' hyperthyroidism and ophthalmopathy. The TCR beta CDR3 regions underwent amplification using RNA transcripts as the source. First-round RT-PCR with HTBI primers amplified the TCR CDR3 region. TCRdb analysed the multiplex PCR reads with MiXCR anew, one entry per CDR3 protein. The repertoire holds about 420,000 distinct CDR3 sequences, with around a sixth as singletons. Germline V gene sequence: CDR1 SGDLS, CDR2 YYNGEE. This CDR3 is 15 amino acids long. Between the trimmed V and J ends, which lost 6 bases and 0 bases, there was a span of 12 bases.

Specimen: blood. This TCR was sampled from a woman aged 18-29 years with Graves' hyperthyroidism. The V and J genes are TRBV9 and TRBJ2-2; D is perhaps TRBD2 (6 bases). In DNA, the CDR3 is TGTGCCAGCAACGCGGGACTTTCGAACACCGGGGAGCTGTTTTTT. This sequence encodes CASNAGLSNTGELFF.